A single sample is the source of the 24 T cell receptor beta chains below, sequenced in a study of blood T cell repertoires in COVID-19. Measured with immunoSEQ multiplex PCR; TCRdb has only the in-frame clones, and not every one. Found here are around 250,000 clones, around 81% of them singletons; the top ten hold approximately 1.8%. The sample taken for sequencing was peripheral blood. These receptors all stem from a man aged 25-40 years who had recovered from COVID-19.

The gene calls are TRBV19 and TRBJ1-6; possible D gene TRBD1, 5 bases. Between the trimmed V and J ends, which lost 5 bases and 7 bases, there was a span of 12 bases. CDR1 LNHDA and CDR2 SQIVND come from the germline V gene (reference sequence). The CDR3 covers 14 residues. The CDR3 bases are TGTGCCAGTAGTCTCAGGGATATGAATTCACCCCTCCACTTT. Translated, it gives CASSLRDMNSPLHF.

The rearrangement joins TRBV2 to TRBJ1-1, with D perhaps matching TRBD1 (6 bases). Per the germline V gene, CDR1 is SNHLY and CDR2 is FYNNEI. CDR3 length: 13 residues. V lost 10 bases, J lost 1 base, and 13 bases lay in between. The CDR3 nucleotides read TGTGCCAATCTAGGACAGACGAACACTGAAGCTTTCTTT. Translated, it gives CANLGQTNTEAFF. The full variable domain, rest sourced from reference TRBV2 and TRBJ1-1, is EPEVTQTPSHQVTQMGQEVILRCVPISNHLYFYWYRQILGQKVEFLVSFYNNEISEKSEIFDDQFSVERPDGSNFTLKIRSTKLEDSAMYFCANLGQTNTEAFFGQGTRLTVV.

The chain employs TRBV10-2 and TRBJ1-3, with TRBD1 as a possible D gene (5 bases). Germline V gives CDR1 WSHSY, CDR2 SAAADI. Trimming pared 2 bases from V and 4 bases from J, leaving 12 bases between. This CDR3 has 15 residues. CDR3 region: CASSEPDRPGNTIYF. The CDR3 DNA reads TGCGCCAGCAGTGAGCCCGACAGACCGGGAAACACCATATATTTT.

This clone has a single count. The chain links TRBV11-2 to TRBJ2-3; no definite D call. Trimming removed 1 base at V and 1 base at J, with 9 bases between. Germline lookup yields CDR1 SGHAT and CDR2 FQNNGV. The CDR3 is made up of 15 amino acids. CDR3 nucleotides: TGTGCCAGCAGCTTAGCCCCCGGTGGCACAGATACGCAGTATTTT. It specifies CASSLAPGGTDTQYF.

The rearrangement joins TRBV18 to TRBJ2-3; D gene uncertain. The V and J ends lost 5 bases and 4 bases respectively, with 7 bases between them. This CDR3 is 12 amino acids long. Germline assignment: CDR1 KGHSH and CDR2 LQKENI. CDR3 in amino acids: CASSERPDTQYF. The CDR3 DNA is TGTGCCAGCTCAGAGCGCCCAGATACGCAGTATTTT. Supplemented by reference TRBV18 and TRBJ2-3, the full variable domain reads NAGVMQNPRHLVRRRGQEARLRCSPMKGHSHVYWYRQLPEEGLKFMVYLQKENIIDESGMPKERFSAEFPKEGPSILRIQQVVRGDSAAYFCASSERPDTQYFGPGTRLTVL.

This rearrangement joins TRBV3-1 (or the pseudogene TRBV3-2) to TRBJ2-1; D remains ambiguous. The germline V gene has CDR1 LGHDT and CDR2 YNNKEL (reference sequence). The V and J ends lost 3 bases and 9 bases respectively, with 6 bases between them. This CDR3 has 11 amino acids. The CDR3 bases are TGTGCCAGCAGCCATGAGGTTGAGCAGTTCTTC. As protein: CASSHEVEQFF.

This clone was detected only once. The chain employs TRBV19 and TRBJ1-5; D remains ambiguous. Germline CDR1 LNHDA, CDR2 SQIVND (reference sequence). V was cut by 5 bases and J by 0 bases, with 14 bases left in between. The CDR3 sequence is 16 residues long. The CDR3: CASSSSTFYSNQPQHF. The CDR3 nucleotides read TGTGCCAGTAGTTCCTCGACATTTTATAGCAATCAGCCCCAGCATTTT.

The V gene is TRBV27, the J gene TRBJ2-2; D might be TRBD2 (5 bases). The CDR3 totals 19 residues. Germline assignment: CDR1 MNHEY and CDR2 SMNVEV (reference sequence). V lost 0 bases to trimming and J lost 6 bases, with 23 bases between them. The DNA of the CDR3 is TGTGCCAGCAGTTTATCTAATAGAAAGGGCGGAGGCGTAGCCGGGGAGCTGTTTTTT. Translation gives CASSLSNRKGGGVAGELFF.

This chain connects TRBV2 to TRBJ1-1, with D possibly TRBD1 on 5 matching bases. The germline V gene has CDR1 SNHLY and CDR2 FYNNEI. The V gene lost 3 bases and the J gene lost 4 bases, with 12 bases spanning the gap. The CDR3 totals 14 residues. The CDR3 is CASSDGGLATEAFF. The DNA for the CDR3 is TGTGCCAGCAGTGACGGGGGTCTGGCCACTGAAGCTTTCTTT.

The chain recombines TRBV12-3 or TRBV12-4 with TRBJ2-5; D gene unclear. Trimming pared 3 bases from V and 5 bases from J, leaving 7 bases between. The CDR3 consists of 12 residues. CDR3 in amino acids: CASSLVGETQYF. CDR3 DNA sequence: TGTGCCAGCAGTTTGGTCGGGGAGACCCAGTACTTC.

The V and J genes are TRBV7-9 and TRBJ2-1; 8 nucleotides agree with TRBD1. The CDR3 length is 14 residues. Germline assignment: CDR1 SEHNR and CDR2 FQNEAQ (reference sequence). The V segment lost 5 bases and the J segment 9 bases; nucleotides outside the gene matches: 9. The CDR3 region has the DNA TGTGCCAGCAGCCCGTGGACAGGGAGAAGTGAGCAGTTCTTC. Translation: CASSPWTGRSEQFF.

The J gene is TRBJ1-1, the V gene TRBV3-1 (or the pseudogene TRBV3-2); TRBD1 is a possible D gene (6 bases). The V end was cut by 6 bases, the J end by 0 bases, with 17 bases between. The CDR3 is 16 amino acids. Per germline, CDR1 LGHDT and CDR2 YNNKEL (reference sequence). CDR3 amino acids: CASSPRGTGLNTEAFF. DNA of the CDR3: TGTGCCAGCAGTCCAAGAGGCACAGGGTTGAACACTGAAGCTTTCTTT.

The rearrangement uses TRBV7-9 and TRBJ2-1; TRBD2 is a possible D gene (6 bases). V lost 8 bases to trimming and J lost 7 bases, with 21 bases between them. From germline, CDR1 is SEHNR and CDR2 FQNEAQ (reference sequence). The CDR3 loop spans 15 amino acids. CDR3 sequence: CASEGYRETGNEQFF. The CDR3 nucleotides read TGTGCCAGCGAGGGATACCGGGAGACCGGGAATGAGCAGTTCTTC.

The chain employs TRBV15 and TRBJ1-4; the D gene is possibly TRBD1 (6 bases). This CDR3 has 15 amino acids. The V and J ends lost 2 bases and 4 bases respectively, with 11 bases between them. Per the germline V gene, CDR1 is LNHNV and CDR2 is YYDKDF (reference sequence). Here the CDR3 DNA reads TGTGCCACCAGCAGATCGACAGGAGATAATGAAAAACTGTTTTTT. This gives the protein CATSRSTGDNEKLFF.

The CDR3 here is CASSHFDRGLDSPLHF. The CDR3 DNA sequence: TGTGCCAGCAGTCACTTTGACAGGGGACTTGATTCACCCCTCCACTTT. This chain joins TRBV6-6 and TRBJ1-6, with 8 bases that match TRBD1. CDR1 is MNHNY and CDR2 is SVGAGI in the germline V gene (reference sequence). V shed 5 bases, J shed 8 bases, and the junction held 11 bases outside the gene matches. This CDR3 comprises 16 residues.

The chain is built from TRBV3-1 (or the pseudogene TRBV3-2) and TRBJ2-6, with 7 bases matching TRBD1. Germline CDR1 reads LGHDT; CDR2 reads YNNKEL (reference sequence). This CDR3 is built from 18 residues. The V gene end was trimmed by 4 bases and the J gene end by 0 bases; junction bases not matched to a gene: 9. CDR3 sequence reads: CASSLAGTAFSGANVLTF. The CDR3, as DNA: TGTGCCAGCAGCCTTGCCGGGACAGCTTTCTCTGGGGCCAACGTCCTGACTTTC.

V and J are TRBV5-4 and TRBJ1-1, with D perhaps matching TRBD1 (6 bases). CDR3 length: 14 amino acids. In germline, CDR1 is SGHNT, CDR2 YYREEE (reference sequence). The ends were cut back, 0 bases at V and 5 bases at J, with 11 bases in the middle. This chain's CDR3 is CASSLAQGRTEAFF. CDR3 DNA: TGTGCCAGCAGCTTGGCCCAGGGGCGAACTGAAGCTTTCTTT.

This clone was counted a few times. This chain connects TRBV27 to TRBJ1-2; 7 nucleotides line up with TRBD1. The CDR3 length is 15 residues. V lost 5 bases to trimming and J lost 2 bases; unmatched junction nucleotides: 8. Germline CDR1 and CDR2: MNHEY and SMNVEV (reference sequence). CDR3 coding DNA: TGTGCCAGCAGTCCAGGACAGGCCGTCAACTATGGCTACACCTTC. Translation gives CASSPGQAVNYGYTF.

V is TRBV5-1 and J is TRBJ2-5; D unresolved. This CDR3 has 14 residues. Trimming removed 1 base from V and 2 bases from J, with 9 bases in between. CDR1 is SGHRS and CDR2 is YFSETQ in the germline V gene. The CDR3 sequence: CASSLSLYQETQYF. In DNA, the CDR3 is TGCGCCAGCAGCTTGAGCCTGTATCAAGAGACCCAGTACTTC.

This clone was detected once. This rearrangement joins TRBV6-2 or TRBV6-3 to TRBJ1-2; 9 positions match TRBD1. Trimming removed 5 bases from V and 4 bases from J; junction bases left unmatched: 2. The CDR3 loop spans 13 amino acids. Germline CDR1 is MNHEY and CDR2 is SVGEGT. The CDR3 region has the DNA TGTGCCAGCAGTCAGGGACAGGGCTATGGCTACACCTTC. As protein: CASSQGQGYGYTF.

The chain combines TRBV5-1 with TRBJ1-1; perhaps TRBD1 as D (5 bases). From germline, CDR1 is SGHRS and CDR2 YFSETQ. Trimming took 3 bases from V and 5 from J, leaving 14 bases between them. The CDR3 has 14 residues. This CDR3 is CASSSQIGATEAFF. The CDR3 region has the DNA TGCGCCAGCAGCTCCCAGATAGGGGCTACTGAAGCTTTCTTT. The entire variable domain, with the rest obtained from reference TRBV5-1 and TRBJ1-1, is as follows: KAGVTQTPRYLIKTRGQQVTLSCSPISGHRSVSWYQQTPGQGLQFLFEYFSETQRNKGNFPGRFSGRQFSNSRSEMNVSTLELGDSALYLCASSSQIGATEAFFGQGTRLTVV.

A few counts support this clone. J is TRBJ2-3 and V is TRBV7-3; a possible D gene is TRBD2 (7 bases). V was clipped by 5 bases and J by 4 bases, with 16 bases between them. There are 15 residues in the CDR3. Germline assignment: CDR1 SGHTA and CDR2 FQGTGA. CDR3 loop: CASSPRGGRADTQYF. The DNA of the CDR3 is TGTGCCAGCAGCCCTAGGGGGGGCCGAGCAGATACGCAGTATTTT.

The chain is built from TRBV27 and TRBJ2-3; 7 bases map to TRBD2. The CDR3 covers 15 residues. V lost 5 bases, J lost 4 bases, and 9 bases stayed unmatched. Germline CDR1 reads MNHEY; CDR2 reads SMNVEV (reference sequence). CDR3 in amino acids: CASSPLGGSSDTQYF. For the CDR3, the DNA is TGTGCCAGCAGTCCCCTCGGGGGGTCGTCAGATACGCAGTATTTT.

This sequence joins TRBV28 and TRBJ1-2; weak D call: TRBD1 (5 bases). The CDR3 sequence is 17 residues long. CDR1 MDHEN and CDR2 SYDVKM come from the germline V gene. V was pared by 6 bases and J by 0 bases, with 20 bases between. The CDR3 is CASSFLPDSISNYGYTF. The CDR3 coding sequence is TGTGCCAGCAGCTTTCTGCCCGACAGCATCTCTAACTATGGCTACACCTTC.